The rows below give T cell receptor beta chains drawn from one sample of a study of shared clonotypes between healthy human individuals. The repertoire was sequenced with immunoSEQ multiplex PCR; TCRdb's copy has only in-frame clones and lacks some. The data contain 2 million to 2.5 million clones, 93% of them singletons. The sequenced material came from naive CD4+ T cells from PBMCs. The receptors originated from a man aged 18 to 29 in good health. Some clones in this sample may be carry-over from other donors' samples. CDR3s include the opening cysteine and the closing phenylalanine or tryptophan. Each record gives: CDR3 protein, CDR3 DNA, V gene, CDR3 length, J gene, D gene, clone size. A D gene is named only where the DNA matches it firmly. Clone size appears in some rows only: once, few, many, or a class for an expanded clone.

cdr3_aa: CAWSGNSPLHF; cdr3_nt: TGTGCCTGGAGTGGTAATTCACCCCTCCACTTT; v_call: TRBV30; cdr3_length: 11; j_call: TRBJ1-6; d_call: NA; clone_size: NA
cdr3_aa: CASSLGPTGLTGELFF; cdr3_nt: TGCGCCAGCAGCTTGGGACCAACAGGGCTCACCGGGGAGCTGTTTTTT; v_call: TRBV5-1; cdr3_length: 16; j_call: TRBJ2-2; d_call: NA; clone_size: NA
cdr3_aa: CARSPQGHYEQYF; cdr3_nt: TGTGCCAGAAGCCCCCAGGGGCACTACGAGCAGTACTTC; v_call: TRBV5-3; cdr3_length: 13; j_call: TRBJ2-7; d_call: NA; clone_size: NA
cdr3_aa: CASSWGLAGGEFYEQYF; cdr3_nt: TGCGCCAGCAGCTGGGGACTAGCGGGTGGCGAATTTTACGAGCAGTACTTC; v_call: TRBV5-1; cdr3_length: 17; j_call: TRBJ2-7; d_call: TRBD2; clone_size: NA
cdr3_aa: CASSQVPQTQYF; cdr3_nt: TGTGCCAGCAGCCAGGTTCCCCAGACCCAGTACTTC; v_call: TRBV14; cdr3_length: 12; j_call: TRBJ2-5; d_call: NA; clone_size: NA
cdr3_aa: CASRSASGRPSEQYF; cdr3_nt: TGTGCCAGCAGGTCCGCTAGCGGGAGGCCGTCCGAGCAGTACTTC; v_call: TRBV28; cdr3_length: 15; j_call: TRBJ2-7; d_call: TRBD2; clone_size: NA
cdr3_aa: CAISELGQGAYEQYF; cdr3_nt: TGTGCCATCAGTGAATTGGGACAGGGGGCCTACGAGCAGTACTTC; v_call: TRBV10-3; cdr3_length: 15; j_call: TRBJ2-7; d_call: TRBD1; clone_size: NA
cdr3_aa: CASSSPRPGGMVETQYF; cdr3_nt: TGTGCCAGCAGTTCCCCCCGACCAGGCGGAATGGTGGAGACCCAGTACTTC; v_call: TRBV28; cdr3_length: 17; j_call: TRBJ2-5; d_call: NA; clone_size: NA
cdr3_aa: CASSYRDRNNEAFF; cdr3_nt: TGTGCCAGCAGTTACCGGGACAGAAACAATGAAGCTTTCTTT; v_call: TRBV6-5; cdr3_length: 14; j_call: TRBJ1-1; d_call: TRBD1; clone_size: NA
cdr3_aa: CASSLYRAYGYTF; cdr3_nt: TGTGCCAGCAGTTTGTACAGAGCCTATGGCTACACCTTC; v_call: TRBV27; cdr3_length: 13; j_call: TRBJ1-2; d_call: NA; clone_size: NA
cdr3_aa: CASSPLTTPGTDTQYF; cdr3_nt: TGCGCCAGCAGCCCGCTGACCACCCCGGGCACAGATACGCAGTATTTT; v_call: TRBV5-1; cdr3_length: 16; j_call: TRBJ2-3; d_call: NA; clone_size: NA
cdr3_aa: CASSDRRGTDTQYF; cdr3_nt: TGTGCCAGCAGTGATCGGAGGGGCACAGATACGCAGTATTTT; v_call: TRBV6-1; cdr3_length: 14; j_call: TRBJ2-3; d_call: NA; clone_size: NA
cdr3_aa: CATSRGGYEQYF; cdr3_nt: TGTGCCACCAGCAGAGGCGGCTACGAGCAGTACTTC; v_call: TRBV15; cdr3_length: 12; j_call: TRBJ2-7; d_call: NA; clone_size: NA
cdr3_aa: CSVVLAVRYNEQFF; cdr3_nt: TGCAGCGTTGTACTTGCGGTTAGATACAATGAGCAGTTCTTC; v_call: TRBV29-1; cdr3_length: 14; j_call: TRBJ2-1; d_call: NA; clone_size: NA
cdr3_aa: CASSREDRYTEAFF; cdr3_nt: TGTGCCAGCTCACGAGAGGACAGGTACACTGAAGCTTTCTTT; v_call: TRBV18; cdr3_length: 14; j_call: TRBJ1-1; d_call: TRBD1; clone_size: NA
cdr3_aa: CASSFVRRGSPLHF; cdr3_nt: TGTGCCAGCAGTTTTGTTCGAAGGGGTTCACCCCTCCACTTT; v_call: TRBV28; cdr3_length: 14; j_call: TRBJ1-6; d_call: NA; clone_size: NA
cdr3_aa: CASRAPQDRGLHYEQYF; cdr3_nt: TGTGCCAGCAGAGCCCCCCAAGACAGGGGTCTTCACTACGAGCAGTACTTC; v_call: TRBV21-1; cdr3_length: 17; j_call: TRBJ2-7; d_call: NA; clone_size: NA
cdr3_aa: CASSFIGKLFF; cdr3_nt: TGTGCCAGCAGCTTTATTGGAAAACTGTTTTTT; v_call: TRBV5-8; cdr3_length: 11; j_call: TRBJ1-4; d_call: NA; clone_size: NA
cdr3_aa: CASNKDSRDYGYTF; cdr3_nt: TGTGCCAGTAATAAAGACAGCAGGGACTATGGCTACACCTTC; v_call: TRBV6-6; cdr3_length: 14; j_call: TRBJ1-2; d_call: NA; clone_size: NA
cdr3_aa: CAWSRQGVLANYGYTF; cdr3_nt: TGTGCCTGGAGCCGGCAGGGAGTCCTCGCTAACTATGGCTACACCTTC; v_call: TRBV30; cdr3_length: 16; j_call: TRBJ1-2; d_call: NA; clone_size: NA
cdr3_aa: CAWSENRGSFYSNQPQHF; cdr3_nt: TGTGCCTGGAGTGAAAACAGGGGCTCATTTTATAGCAATCAGCCCCAGCATTTT; v_call: TRBV30; cdr3_length: 18; j_call: TRBJ1-5; d_call: TRBD1; clone_size: NA
cdr3_aa: CASRYGGRSYNEQFF; cdr3_nt: TGTGCCAGCAGATATGGGGGACGGTCCTACAATGAGCAGTTCTTC; v_call: TRBV7-2; cdr3_length: 15; j_call: TRBJ2-1; d_call: NA; clone_size: NA
cdr3_aa: CASSLATSLQYF; cdr3_nt: TGTGCCAGCAGTTTAGCGACTAGCCTACAGTACTTC; v_call: TRBV28; cdr3_length: 12; j_call: TRBJ2-4; d_call: TRBD2; clone_size: NA
cdr3_aa: CASRERGSTNEKLFF; cdr3_nt: TGTGCCAGCAGAGAGAGGGGTTCAACTAATGAAAAACTGTTTTTT; v_call: TRBV6-1; cdr3_length: 15; j_call: TRBJ1-4; d_call: NA; clone_size: NA
cdr3_aa: CASSTHSRPGANVLTF; cdr3_nt: TGTGCCAGCAGCACCCACAGCCGGCCTGGGGCCAACGTCCTGACTTTC; v_call: TRBV7-6; cdr3_length: 16; j_call: TRBJ2-6; d_call: NA; clone_size: NA
cdr3_aa: CATSRDSGVNTEAFF; cdr3_nt: TGTGCCACCAGCAGAGATTCAGGGGTCAACACTGAAGCTTTCTTT; v_call: TRBV15; cdr3_length: 15; j_call: TRBJ1-1; d_call: NA; clone_size: once
cdr3_aa: CASSRTSGLYEQYF; cdr3_nt: TGTGCCAGCAGTAGGACTAGCGGATTATACGAGCAGTACTTC; v_call: TRBV6-1; cdr3_length: 14; j_call: TRBJ2-7; d_call: TRBD2; clone_size: NA
cdr3_aa: CASSLSGGNTEAFF; cdr3_nt: TGTGCCAGCAGCTTAAGCGGCGGGAACACTGAAGCTTTCTTT; v_call: TRBV11-2; cdr3_length: 14; j_call: TRBJ1-1; d_call: NA; clone_size: NA
cdr3_aa: CASSMQLAGGIDTQYF; cdr3_nt: TGTGCCAGTAGTATGCAACTAGCGGGAGGAATTGATACGCAGTATTTT; v_call: TRBV19; cdr3_length: 16; j_call: TRBJ2-3; d_call: TRBD2; clone_size: NA
cdr3_aa: CASSATGYQETQYF; cdr3_nt: TGTGCCAGCAGCGCGACAGGGTACCAAGAGACCCAGTACTTC; v_call: TRBV5-4; cdr3_length: 14; j_call: TRBJ2-5; d_call: TRBD1; clone_size: NA
cdr3_aa: CASRITGEQYF; cdr3_nt: TGTGCCAGCCGTATAACGGGCGAGCAGTACTTC; v_call: TRBV6-6; cdr3_length: 11; j_call: TRBJ2-7; d_call: NA; clone_size: NA
cdr3_aa: CASSKGQGTTIYF; cdr3_nt: TGTGCCAGCAGCAAGGGACAGGGTACCACCATATATTTT; v_call: TRBV28; cdr3_length: 13; j_call: TRBJ1-3; d_call: TRBD1; clone_size: NA
cdr3_aa: CASSLTVQTVYGYTF; cdr3_nt: TGTGCCAGCAGTCTGACAGTACAAACCGTCTATGGCTACACCTTC; v_call: TRBV6-6; cdr3_length: 15; j_call: TRBJ1-2; d_call: NA; clone_size: once
cdr3_aa: CASSLAPGLAGPYNEQFF; cdr3_nt: TGTGCCAGCAGCTTAGCCCCCGGACTAGCGGGCCCTTACAATGAGCAGTTCTTC; v_call: TRBV7-6; cdr3_length: 18; j_call: TRBJ2-1; d_call: TRBD2; clone_size: NA
cdr3_aa: CASSQRESEQYF; cdr3_nt: TGCGCCAGCAGCCAACGGGAATCCGAGCAGTACTTC; v_call: TRBV4-1; cdr3_length: 12; j_call: TRBJ2-7; d_call: NA; clone_size: NA
cdr3_aa: CASSLYTSNEQFF; cdr3_nt: TGTGCCAGCAGCCTCTATACTAGCAATGAGCAGTTCTTC; v_call: TRBV5-6; cdr3_length: 13; j_call: TRBJ2-1; d_call: NA; clone_size: NA
cdr3_aa: CASSARIRGNTIYF; cdr3_nt: TGTGCCAGCAGTGCTCGTATCCGTGGAAACACCATATATTTT; v_call: TRBV6-6; cdr3_length: 14; j_call: TRBJ1-3; d_call: NA; clone_size: once
cdr3_aa: CASSKGQRVYNEQFF; cdr3_nt: TGTGCCAGCAGCAAGGGACAGAGAGTATACAATGAGCAGTTCTTC; v_call: TRBV5-6; cdr3_length: 15; j_call: TRBJ2-1; d_call: TRBD1; clone_size: NA
cdr3_aa: CASSLGRDTDTQYF; cdr3_nt: TGCGCCAGCAGCTTGGGAAGGGACACAGATACGCAGTATTTT; v_call: TRBV5-1; cdr3_length: 14; j_call: TRBJ2-3; d_call: NA; clone_size: NA
cdr3_aa: CAVGNTEAFF; cdr3_nt: TGTGCCGTGGGGAACACTGAAGCTTTCTTT; v_call: TRBV28; cdr3_length: 10; j_call: TRBJ1-1; d_call: NA; clone_size: few
cdr3_aa: CSVREYEQYF; cdr3_nt: TGCAGCGTTAGGGAGTACGAGCAGTACTTC; v_call: TRBV29-1; cdr3_length: 10; j_call: TRBJ2-7; d_call: NA; clone_size: NA
cdr3_aa: CASRDRLNTGELFF; cdr3_nt: TGCGCCAGCAGGGACAGATTAAACACCGGGGAGCTGTTTTTT; v_call: TRBV10-2; cdr3_length: 14; j_call: TRBJ2-2; d_call: NA; clone_size: NA
cdr3_aa: CASSSLGRRTYQPQHF; cdr3_nt: TGTGCCAGCAGTTCTTTGGGCAGACGGACCTATCAGCCCCAGCATTTT; v_call: TRBV27; cdr3_length: 16; j_call: TRBJ1-5; d_call: NA; clone_size: NA
cdr3_aa: CASIIGGTASNQPQHF; cdr3_nt: TGTGCCAGCATCATAGGCGGGACAGCTAGCAATCAGCCCCAGCATTTT; v_call: TRBV28; cdr3_length: 16; j_call: TRBJ1-5; d_call: TRBD1; clone_size: NA
cdr3_aa: CASRSTGGSEAFF; cdr3_nt: TGTGCCAGCAGGTCGACAGGCGGTAGTGAAGCTTTCTTT; v_call: TRBV11-2; cdr3_length: 13; j_call: TRBJ1-1; d_call: NA; clone_size: NA
cdr3_aa: CAGGGRLSTDTQYF; cdr3_nt: TGTGCCGGGGGGGGGCGTCTTAGCACAGATACGCAGTATTTT; v_call: TRBV11-2; cdr3_length: 14; j_call: TRBJ2-3; d_call: NA; clone_size: NA
cdr3_aa: CASSQLGLAYNEQFF; cdr3_nt: TGCGCCAGCAGCCAACTGGGACTAGCGTACAATGAGCAGTTCTTC; v_call: TRBV4-1; cdr3_length: 15; j_call: TRBJ2-1; d_call: TRBD2; clone_size: NA
cdr3_aa: CATSRPGSANEKLFF; cdr3_nt: TGTGCCACCAGCAGACCGGGCTCCGCTAATGAAAAACTGTTTTTT; v_call: TRBV15; cdr3_length: 15; j_call: TRBJ1-4; d_call: NA; clone_size: NA
cdr3_aa: CASSEALQGKGRDNEQFF; cdr3_nt: TGTGCCAGCAGTGAAGCGCTTCAGGGGAAAGGGAGAGACAATGAGCAGTTCTTC; v_call: TRBV6-1; cdr3_length: 18; j_call: TRBJ2-1; d_call: NA; clone_size: NA
cdr3_aa: CASSFQPMRKEQYF; cdr3_nt: TGCGCCAGCAGCTTTCAGCCTATGAGGAAGGAGCAGTACTTC; v_call: TRBV5-1; cdr3_length: 14; j_call: TRBJ2-5; d_call: NA; clone_size: NA
cdr3_aa: CASSFRGWGETQYF; cdr3_nt: TGCGCCAGCAGCTTCCGGGGTTGGGGGGAGACCCAGTACTTC; v_call: TRBV5-1; cdr3_length: 14; j_call: TRBJ2-5; d_call: NA; clone_size: NA
cdr3_aa: CASSGPGQGIGELFF; cdr3_nt: TGCGCCAGCAGTGGGCCGGGACAGGGTATCGGGGAGCTGTTTTTT; v_call: TRBV10-1; cdr3_length: 15; j_call: TRBJ2-2; d_call: TRBD1; clone_size: NA
cdr3_aa: CASRVGTSAYEQYF; cdr3_nt: TGCGCCAGCAGGGTGGGGACTAGCGCCTACGAGCAGTACTTC; v_call: TRBV5-1; cdr3_length: 14; j_call: TRBJ2-7; d_call: TRBD2; clone_size: NA
cdr3_aa: CASSNSGSSMAHEQYF; cdr3_nt: TGTGCCAGCAGCAACAGCGGGAGCTCGATGGCCCACGAGCAGTACTTC; v_call: TRBV7-6; cdr3_length: 16; j_call: TRBJ2-7; d_call: TRBD2; clone_size: once
cdr3_aa: CASSVEASNYGYTF; cdr3_nt: TGTGCCAGCAGCGTAGAAGCCAGCAACTATGGCTACACCTTC; v_call: TRBV9; cdr3_length: 14; j_call: TRBJ1-2; d_call: NA; clone_size: NA